What follows describes a single TCR beta chain. Its target is unknown. This sample stems from a study of T-cell reconstitution after alpha-beta-depleted transplantation in children. Study results and limitations: Surviving recipient cells, namely T cells and thymic progenitors, were the source of high day-60 TCRbeta diversity in some patients. Where alpha-beta T cells came from about two months after transplant was reportedly several hundred expanded graft clones. T-cell counts and diversity at one year following transplant were attributed mainly to newly produced T cells.

This CDR3 has 15 residues. The V gene's germline CDR1 is KGHSH and CDR2 LQKENI. V was clipped by 3 bases and J by 0 bases, with 9 bases between them. TCRbeta library preparation incorporated unique molecular identifiers. TCRdb fed the PCR reads into MiXCR, producing one record per CDR3 protein. In the table there are 780,000 or so distinct CDR3 sequences, roughly 15% of which are singletons. The sequences come from PBMCs, mostly from graft donor cells, collected 360 days after TCRalphabeta/CD19-depleted stem cell transplant. The sequence was obtained from a male patient under 18 who had a stem cell transplant for acute lymphoblastic leukemia, so the T cells may come from the graft donor. The genes are TRBV18 and TRBJ1-5; unclear D gene. DNA for the CDR3: TGTGCCAGCTCACCCTCTCCTTATAGCAATCAGCCCCAGCATTTT. Translation: CASSPSPYSNQPQHF.